The rows below give T cell receptor beta chains drawn from one sample of a study of response to subunit inactivated influenza vaccine. From the RT-PCR reads, TCRdb called clonotypes with MiXCR, one entry per CDR3 protein. Among about 530,000 distinct CDR3 sequences listed, about 11% were seen once. The sample consisted of PBMCs from blood, taken on the day of vaccination. These receptors originate from a man aged 45-60 years who received an inactivated influenza vaccine. The CDR3 runs from the conserved cysteine through the conserved F or W. A D gene is named only where the DNA matches it firmly. Clone size appears in some rows only: once, few, many, or a class for an expanded clone.

d_gene	abundance	j_gene	v_gene	CDR3nt	CDR3aa
-	few	TRBJ2-7	TRBV7-8	TGTGCCAGCAGGATGGGGGGCGGCTACGAGCAGTACTTC	CASRMGGGYEQYF
TRBD2	-	TRBJ2-3	TRBV6-5	TGTGCCAGCAGCATTACTAGCGGGGGATCAGATACGCAGTATTTT	CASSITSGGSDTQYF
-	-	TRBJ1-2	TRBV9	TGTGCCAGCAGCGTAGACCCGGGACTGAGCTATGGCTACACCTTC	CASSVDPGLSYGYTF
TRBD2	many	TRBJ2-2	TRBV28	TGTGCCAGCAGCTCTCGGGGGGGCAAAAGAGGGGAGCTGTTTTTT	CASSSRGGKRGELFF
-	-	TRBJ2-7	TRBV4-3	TGCGCCAGCAGCCAAGATATCCGCGGAACCTACGAGCAGTACTTC	CASSQDIRGTYEQYF
-	few	TRBJ1-1	TRBV4-2	TGTGCCAGCAGCCAAGCGACGTGGGGGTTATCTTCTGAAGCTTTCTTT	CASSQATWGLSSEAFF
-	-	TRBJ2-1	TRBV12-3/TRBV12-4	TGTGCCAGCAGTTTACAGGACAGAGGGCCCAACAATGAGCAGTTCTTC	CASSLQDRGPNNEQFF
-	many	TRBJ2-3	TRBV7-9	TGTGCCAGCAGCGCCCAGGGGGATACGCAGTATTTT	CASSAQGDTQYF
TRBD1	few	TRBJ2-4	TRBV2	TGTGCCAGCAGTGAAGAGGGGGCGCGGGCCAAAAACATTCAGTACTTC	CASSEEGARAKNIQYF
-	few	TRBJ2-3	TRBV24-1	TGTGCCACCAGTGATCCCCGGGGACCACACCACCATTTT	CATSDPRGPHHHF
TRBD1	-	TRBJ1-5	TRBV29-1	TGCAGCGTTGCCCGGGACAGCAGCAATCAGCCCCAGCATTTT	CSVARDSSNQPQHF
-	many	TRBJ1-1	TRBV4-2	TGTGCCAGCAGTCTACAACCCGGGACGAGCGCTGAAGCTTTCTTT	CASSLQPGTSAEAFF
TRBD1	few	TRBJ2-1	TRBV2	TGTGCCAGCAGTGTAACAGGGGTGGGTGAGCAGTTCTTC	CASSVTGVGEQFF
-	-	TRBJ2-1	TRBV7-2	TGTGCCACCAGCTTCGGTCGCGTTGAGCAGTTCTTC	CATSFGRVEQFF
TRBD1	many	TRBJ2-7	TRBV19	TGTGCCAGTAGAGTTAAGGGGGCGACGGGGGAGCAGTACTTC	CASRVKGATGEQYF
-	many	TRBJ2-5	TRBV7-9	TGTGCCAGCAGCCCGGGACCGGTCGGGGCCCAGTACTTC	CASSPGPVGAQYF
TRBD1	few	TRBJ1-1	TRBV6-1	TGTGCCAGCATAGGGGACAGGGGGCGCGTCACTGAAGCTTTCTTT	CASIGDRGRVTEAFF
-	few	TRBJ2-2	TRBV12-3/TRBV12-4	TGTGCCAGCAGGGTAGACTCGACCGGGGAGCTGTTTTTT	CASRVDSTGELFF
-	-	TRBJ2-3	TRBV20-1	TGCAGTGCTAGCCGGGACGGCTACACAGATACGCAGTATTTT	CSASRDGYTDTQYF
-	-	TRBJ2-2	TRBV12-3/TRBV12-4	TGTGCCAGCAGTTTAGCGCGACTTCGCGGGGAGCTGTTTTTT	CASSLARLRGELFF
-	few	TRBJ1-1	TRBV20-1	TGCAGTGCTAGTGCAGGGTACACTGAAGCTTTCTTT	CSASAGYTEAFF
TRBD1	-	TRBJ1-4	TRBV7-9	TGTGCCAGCAGCCTTCCGAACAGGGGGTCTAATGAAAAACTGTTTTTT	CASSLPNRGSNEKLFF
-	-	TRBJ2-7	TRBV20-1	TGCAGTGCTAGATCCGGCCACTCCTACGAGCAGTACTTC	CSARSGHSYEQYF
-	few	TRBJ2-7	TRBV3-1	TGTGCCAGCAGCGACCGGGACGGTACCTACGAGCAGTACTTC	CASSDRDGTYEQYF
-	few	TRBJ2-3	TRBV12-3/TRBV12-4	TGTGCCAGCAGTTTCCGTCCAGGCCCTAGCACAGATACGCAGTATTTT	CASSFRPGPSTDTQYF
-	-	TRBJ2-2	TRBV24-1	TGTGCCACCGGGAGGGGGCTAGGCGGGGAGCTGTTTTTT	CATGRGLGGELFF
TRBD2	-	TRBJ2-2	TRBV4-2	TGTGCCAGCAGCCGGCGACTCGGGCTAGCGGGAGGTTCTAACACCGGGGAGCTGTTTTTT	CASSRRLGLAGGSNTGELFF
-	-	TRBJ2-5	TRBV7-8	TGTGCCAGCAGCTTAGGGGCCCGTTACCAAGAGACCCAGTACTTC	CASSLGARYQETQYF
-	many	TRBJ2-5	TRBV20-1	TGCAGTGCTCCCTACGGGAGACGAGGGGAGACCCAGTACTTC	CSAPYGRRGETQYF
-	few	TRBJ1-6	TRBV28	TGTGCCAGTAGTAGGGATTTTGGCTCACCCCTCCACTTT	CASSRDFGSPLHF
TRBD2	many	TRBJ2-2	TRBV27	TGTGCCAGCAGTTTCCTTCGGGGGGCCGGGGAGCTGTTTTTT	CASSFLRGAGELFF
-	few	TRBJ1-4	TRBV20-1	TGCAGTGCTAGAGATCGGGGTACGAATGAAAAACTGTTTTTT	CSARDRGTNEKLFF
TRBD1	-	TRBJ2-7	TRBV18	TGTGCCAGCTCACCACCGACGGGACAGGGGGCTTACGAGCAGTACTTC	CASSPPTGQGAYEQYF
-	-	TRBJ2-7	TRBV5-5	TGTGCCAGCAGCTTGGGTCCTAGCTACTACGAGCAGTACTTC	CASSLGPSYYEQYF
-	-	TRBJ1-1	TRBV5-6	TGTGCCAGCACCTCCCTCTATGACACTGAAGCTTTCTTT	CASTSLYDTEAFF
-	few	TRBJ1-1	TRBV12-3/TRBV12-4	TGTGCCAGCAGCCTTTCGGGGAGAGACGCTTTCTTT	CASSLSGRDAFF
-	-	TRBJ2-1	TRBV28	TGTGCCAGCAGTTTATCCGAAGTGTGGGAATACAATGAGCAGTTCTTC	CASSLSEVWEYNEQFF
TRBD2	few	TRBJ2-3	TRBV4-3	TGCGCCAGCAGCCAAGGAGCGGGAGGGACAGATACGCAGTATTTT	CASSQGAGGTDTQYF
-	few	TRBJ2-5	TRBV15	TGTGCCACCAGCAGAGATCGAACCTACCCCGGCGAGGAGACCCAGTACTTC	CATSRDRTYPGEETQYF
-	many	TRBJ2-7	TRBV28	TGTGCCAGCAGTGCGCCCGGACAATGGGGTTACGAGCAGTACTTC	CASSAPGQWGYEQYF
-	-	TRBJ1-1	TRBV2	TGTGCCAGCAGCTTTACGTCTTCAGGGACTGAAGCTTTCTTT	CASSFTSSGTEAFF
-	-	TRBJ1-5	TRBV7-2	TGTGCCAGCAGCTTACGGGTGGGCAATCAGCCCCAGCATTTT	CASSLRVGNQPQHF
-	once	TRBJ2-4	TRBV12-3/TRBV12-4	TGTGCCAGCAGGAGAGGGGGGGCCAAAAACATTCAGTACTTC	CASRRGGAKNIQYF
TRBD2	few	TRBJ2-3	TRBV12-3/TRBV12-4	TGTGCCAGCAGATGGACTAGCGGGATACTCACAGATACGCAGTATTTT	CASRWTSGILTDTQYF
-	-	TRBJ1-5	TRBV20-1	TGCAGTGCTAGATGGGGGTACAGCAATCAGCCCCAGCATTTT	CSARWGYSNQPQHF
TRBD2	many	TRBJ2-2	TRBV29-1	TGCAGCGTTGGAAGCGGGGACACCGGGGAGCTGTTTTTT	CSVGSGDTGELFF
-	many	TRBJ2-7	TRBV6-2/TRBV6-3	TGTGCCAGCAGTTATCGCAGGGACAACGAGCAGTACTTC	CASSYRRDNEQYF
TRBD1	-	TRBJ2-5	TRBV20-1	TGCAGTGCACCCTCAGGGACAGGCCAAGAGACCCAGTACTTC	CSAPSGTGQETQYF
TRBD2	-	TRBJ2-3	TRBV29-1	TGCAGCGTGAAGGGCGGGAGCGGAACAGATACGCAGTATTTT	CSVKGGSGTDTQYF
TRBD1	-	TRBJ2-3	TRBV24-1	TGTGCCACCAGTGGAGGCCCCGGGACAGGGCTTGATACGCAGTATTTT	CATSGGPGTGLDTQYF